This T cell receptor (beta chain) was found in a study of blood T cells in healthy people across ages. Findings of the study overall: Versus aged donors, long-lived donors had higher diversity and more naive CD4+ cells.

A second about 6 to 11 cycle PCR used barcoded and J-beta primers. The authors tagged each cDNA molecule using a template-switch adaptor with 12 random nucleotides. Sequencing of every sample gave 2.5 million or more CDR3-containing paired-end reads. TCRdb re-analysed the 5' RACE reads in MiXCR, keeping a single row per CDR3 protein. The data contain just over 800,000 distinct CDR3 sequences, under 80% of them seen just once; the ten biggest clones take up 28%. Researchers collected around 10 milliliters of peripheral blood from every single donor. This CDR3 has 13 amino acids. Looked up from germline, CDR1 is SGHRS and CDR2 is YFSETQ. Details on this clonotype: Antigen: not known.

The sequence derives from a young man in good health. Input material: blood. The gene calls are TRBV5-1 and TRBJ2-7; no clear D. The end of the DNA is better explained by TRBJ2-5, so the J call may be wrong. The CDR3 DNA follows: TGCGCCAGCAGCTTGTCGTTTGGAGAGACCCAGTACTTC. Protein product: CASSLSFGETQYF.